These 25 T cell receptor beta chains originate from one sample sequenced in a study of regulatory T cells in long-lasting Graves disease. Library construction for TCR beta used iRepertoire HTBI primers and Arm-PCR of CDR3 regions. TCRdb re-analysed the multiplex PCR reads in MiXCR, keeping a single row per CDR3 protein. The repertoire holds 300,000 to 350,000 distinct CDR3 sequences, with about 20% as singletons. The sample's time point: persistent/refractory GD, antithyroid drugs over 5 years with positive TRAb. Researchers made the TCR library from RNA that was extracted from PBMCs. Source: peripheral blood mononuclear cells (PBMCs), taken when the disease was refractory, from a patient treated with antithyroid drugs. The receptor source for this set is a female donor with Graves disease.

Concerning this clonotype itself: This could be a read error, since a much larger clone is one nucleotide away. This sequence joins TRBV27 and TRBJ1-6, with D perhaps TRBD1 (6 bases). CDR1 and CDR2 (germline): MNHEY, SMNVEV (reference sequence). The CDR3 has 18 residues. The CDR3 sequence: CASSEAGVFSSYNLPLHF. CDR3 DNA: TGTGCCAGCAGTGAGGCAGGGGTCTTCAGCTCCTATAATTTACCCCTCCACTTT.

This clonotype showed up just a few times. Possible read error: a much larger clone is one base away. The chain recombines TRBV27 with TRBJ1-2; TRBD1 aligns across 11 bases. In germline, CDR1 is MNHEY, CDR2 SMNVEV (reference sequence). There are 15 residues in the CDR3. CDR3 sequence reads: CASSLSTGTGGGYAF. The DNA for the CDR3 is TGTGCCAGCAGCCTATCAACCGGGACAGGGGGAGGCTACGCCTTC.

Comments on this clonotype: A read error is the likely source, as a far larger clone sits one nucleotide away. The chain recombines TRBV4-1 with TRBJ1-1; a possible D gene is TRBD1 (6 bases). The germline gives CDR1 MGHRA, CDR2 YSYEKL. This CDR3 region has 13 residues. DNA of the CDR3: TGCGCCAGCAGCCTCGGGGGGGACACTGAAACTTTCTTT. Its protein product is CASSLGGDTETFF.

This clonotype was seen a single time. This rearrangement joins TRBV7-2 to TRBJ2-5, with 8 nucleotides matching TRBD2. The CDR3 extends over 14 amino acids. The V gene end was trimmed by 2 bases and the J gene end by 5 bases; junction bases not matched to a gene: 4. CDR1 is SGHTA and CDR2 is FQGNSA in the germline V gene. The chain's CDR3 is CASSLTPSGETQYF. For the CDR3, the DNA is TGTGCCAGCAGCTTAACCCCTAGCGGGGAGACCCAGTACTTC.

In this sample, this clonotype turned up many times. Compared with germline, one end of the junction differs, possibly owing to a read error. CDR3 sequence: CASREEGTPLGEQYF. The CDR3, as DNA: TGTGCCAGCAGGGAAGAAGGGACACCCTTGGGAGAGCAGTACTTC. The chain joins TRBV2 to TRBJ2-7; possible D gene TRBD1, 6 bases. CDR1 is SNHLY, CDR2 FYNNEI, per germline. This CDR3 has 15 residues.

This chain uses TRBV5-1 with TRBJ2-1; 7 bases fit TRBD2. The V gene end was trimmed by 0 bases and the J gene end by 15 bases; junction bases not matched to a gene: 12. The CDR3 runs to 14 residues. CDR1 and CDR2 (germline): SGHRS, YFSETQ. CDR3 coding DNA: TGCGCCAGCAGCTTGGCCGTAGGACTAGATAATTTGTTCTTC. Its translation: CASSLAVGLDNLFF.

This clonotype came up a few times. The rearrangement links TRBV10-3 to TRBJ1-1; 7 bases line up with TRBD1. The V and J ends lost 7 bases and 2 bases, in that order; junction bases with no gene match: 4. There are 13 residues in the CDR3. The germline CDR1 and CDR2 sequences are ENHRY and SYGVKD. This CDR3 reads CAITWDSNTEAFF. The CDR3 bases are TGTGCCATCACCTGGGACAGCAACACTGAAGCTTTCTTT.

This clonotype was seen at least ten times. The chain uses TRBV6-2 or TRBV6-3 and TRBJ2-7; D call uncertain. V was shortened by 10 bases and J by 6 bases, with 10 bases between the two germline ends. This CDR3 contains 10 residues. Germline V CDR1 and CDR2: MNHEY, SVGEGT. The CDR3 coding sequence is TGTGCCACCCCGTTAGGCGAGCAGTACTTC. It codes for CATPLGEQYF.

This clonotype was found many times. The chain employs TRBV27 and TRBJ2-2; perhaps TRBD1 as D (6 bases). The CDR3 has 15 residues. V was trimmed by 7 bases and J by 1 base, leaving 13 bases between them. Germline V gene data show CDR1 as MNHEY and CDR2 as SMNVEV (reference sequence). CDR3 nucleotide sequence: TGTGCCAGCAAACCGATGGGACAGAACACCGGGGAGCTGTTTTTT. Protein product: CASKPMGQNTGELFF.

The chain recombines TRBV7-2 with TRBJ1-1; tentatively, D is TRBD1 (5 bases). V was cut by 4 bases and J by 5 bases, with 29 bases left in between. Germline CDR1 is SGHTA and CDR2 is FQGNSA. The CDR3 consists of 19 residues. The chain's CDR3 is CASSYGRGVKTLKGTEAFF. CDR3 sequence (DNA): TGTGCCAGCAGCTACGGGCGGGGGGTGAAGACTCTTAAAGGGACTGAAGCTTTCTTT. The whole variable domain, filled in from reference TRBV7-2 and TRBJ1-1, reads GAGVSQSPSNKVTEKGKDVELRCDPISGHTALYWYRQSLGQGLEFLIYFQGNSAPDKSGLPSDRFSAERTGGSVSTLTIQRTQQEDSAVYLCASSYGRGVKTLKGTEAFFGQGTRLTVV.

Points on this clonotype: This may stem from a read error, because a much larger clone lies one nucleotide away. Here the CDR3 omits its conserved ending phenylalanine or tryptophan, so a read error is the likely source. This chain joins TRBV7-2 and TRBJ2-7; 8 bases are a match to TRBD2. CDR3 length: 15 residues. J gave up 5 bases and V 5 bases, and 11 bases lay outside the gene matches. Germline-derived CDR1 and CDR2 are SGHTA and FQGNSA. The CDR3 DNA sequence: TGTGCCAGCAGCCCCGGGACTAGTCTCTTGGACGAGCAGTACTCC. Residues: CASSPGTSLLDEQYS.

In its sample, this clonotype was seen a few times. This sequence joins TRBV27 and TRBJ2-7; the match to TRBD1 covers 10 bases. The trim removed 6 bases at V and 3 bases at J, leaving 8 bases unmatched. The CDR3 extends over 15 amino acids. Germline assignment: CDR1 MNHEY and CDR2 SMNVEV (reference sequence). CDR3 DNA: TGTGCCAGCAGACACGGACAGGGGGATTTCTACGAGCAGTACTTC. It specifies CASRHGQGDFYEQYF.

The chain carries TRBV12-3 or TRBV12-4 and TRBJ1-1; no firm D call. CDR3 length equals 14 residues. V shed 2 bases and J shed 0 bases, with 7 bases lying between them. CDR3 nucleotide sequence: TGTGCCAGCAGTTTATTCTCTTTGAACACTGAAGCTTTCTTT. Protein product: CASSLFSLNTEAFF.

This clonotype was recorded a few times. CDR3 DNA sequence: TGTGCCAGCAGTTACGCATCGGACAGTCCAGAGACCCAGTACTTC. Protein: CASSYASDSPETQYF. This chain joins TRBV6-4 and TRBJ2-5, with D possibly being TRBD1 (6 bases). The CDR3 runs to 15 residues. CDR1 and CDR2 from the germline V gene are MRHNA and SNTAGT. V was pared by 5 bases and J by 4 bases, with 17 bases between.

This clonotype was observed a handful of times. This sequence joins TRBV11-2 and TRBJ2-7; TRBD1 matches at 7 bases. The CDR3 consists of 13 residues. Germline V lookup: CDR1 SGHAT, CDR2 FQNNGV. V was pared by 1 base and J by 7 bases, with 4 bases of the junction left unmatched. Here the CDR3 reads CASSLGTTGEQYF. The CDR3, as DNA: TGTGCCAGCAGCTTAGGGACGACAGGGGAGCAGTACTTC.

This clonotype was counted only a few times. DNA of the CDR3: TGTGCCAGCAGCTCCGGGACAGGGGGTATCTACGAGCAGTACTTC. Translation gives CASSSGTGGIYEQYF. The chain has TRBV7-2 and TRBJ2-7, with 11 positions matching TRBD1. From germline, CDR1 is SGHTA and CDR2 FQGNSA. V dropped 4 bases and J dropped 3; count of bases not matched to a gene: 5. This CDR3 is 15 amino acids long.

The chain links TRBV30 to TRBJ2-2; D is perhaps TRBD1 or TRBD2 (5 bases each). CDR1 and CDR2 (germline): GTSNPN, SVGIG (reference sequence). The CDR3 covers 15 residues. Between the trimmed V and J ends, which lost 3 bases and 5 bases, there was a span of 16 bases. This CDR3 reads CAWRKPGTLTGELFF. CDR3 nucleotides: TGTGCCTGGAGGAAACCCGGGACGCTAACCGGGGAGCTGTTTTTT.

The V gene is TRBV19, the J gene TRBJ2-1; D uncertain. This CDR3 contains 14 residues. V lost 4 bases and J 6 bases, leaving 13 bases between the germline ends. Germline V gene lookup returns CDR1 LNHDA and CDR2 SQIVND (reference sequence). The CDR3 is CASSTPPRANEQFF. In DNA form, the CDR3 reads TGTGCCAGTAGTACCCCCCCTAGGGCCAATGAGCAGTTCTTC.

This clonotype was seen ten or more times. J is TRBJ1-2 and V is TRBV6-1, with D possibly matching TRBD1 (5 bases). In germline, CDR1 is MNHNS, CDR2 SASEGT. The CDR3 extends over 11 amino acids. The ends were cut back, 10 bases at V and 8 bases at J, with 14 bases in the middle. The CDR3: CAIQGLFGYTF. In DNA, the CDR3 is TGTGCCATCCAGGGTTTGTTCGGCTACACCTTC.

About this clonotype: The junction and the germline gene differ at one end; a read error may be behind it. The gene calls are TRBV29-1 and TRBJ2-5; 10 bases agree with TRBD1. The CDR3 spans 13 residues. CDR1 and CDR2 (germline): SQVTM, ANQGSEA. The DNA for the CDR3 is TGCAGCGTTCAAGACAGGGGGCGTGAGACCCAGTACTTC. Encoded protein: CSVQDRGRETQYF. Complete variable domain (other parts from reference TRBV29-1 and TRBJ2-5): SAVISQKPSRDICQRGTSLTIQCQVDSQVTMMFWYRQQPGQSLTLIATANQGSEATYESGFVIDKFPISRPNLTFSTLTVSNMSPEDSSIYLCSVQDRGRETQYFGPGTRLLVL.

In regard to this clonotype: A much larger clone differs by one base, so this may be a read error. The V gene is TRBV20-1, the J gene TRBJ1-2; a weak D match, TRBD1 (5 bases). The CDR3 is 11 residues long. V was pared by 6 bases and J by 7 bases, with 12 bases between. Looked up from germline, CDR1 is DFQATT and CDR2 is SNEGSKA (reference sequence). CDR3 protein: CSARRDAGYTF. CDR3 DNA: TGCAGTGCCCGGAGGGACGCTGGCTACACCTTC.

This clonotype was seen a few times. J is TRBJ2-2 and V is TRBV7-9; 14 bases agree with TRBD2. CDR1 and CDR2 from the germline V gene are SEHNR and FQNEAQ (reference sequence). Losses at the gene ends were 4 bases for V and 1 base for J; bases not matched to a gene: 5. The CDR3 extends over 18 amino acids. DNA for the CDR3: TGTGCCAGCAGCTCTGGGACTAGCGGGAGTGTGAACACCGGGGAGCTGTTTTTT. This encodes CASSSGTSGSVNTGELFF. Based on the CDR3 plus reference TRBV7-9 and TRBJ2-2, the full variable domain is DTGVSQNPRHKITKRGQNVTFRCDPISEHNRLYWYRQTLGQGPEFLTYFQNEAQLEKSRLLSDRFSAERPKGSFSTLEIQRTEQGDSAMYLCASSSGTSGSVNTGELFFGEGSRLTVL.

This clonotype was counted at least ten times. V is TRBV20-1 and J is TRBJ2-5, with 8 bases lining up with TRBD2. The length of the CDR3 is 16 residues. V lost 7 bases to trimming and J lost 1 base; unmatched junction nucleotides: 14. The germline V gene encodes CDR1 DFQATT and CDR2 SNEGSKA (reference sequence). In DNA, the CDR3 is TGCAGTGTTCAGAGGGTAGCGGGATCCGTCCAAGAGACCCAGTACTTC. This translates into CSVQRVAGSVQETQYF.

This chain links TRBV29-1 with TRBJ2-2; weak D call: TRBD2 (5 bases). From germline, CDR1 is SQVTM and CDR2 ANQGSEA. The germline V and J ends were trimmed by 4 bases and 5 bases, with 8 bases remaining between them. The CDR3 is 12 amino acids. The CDR3 DNA follows: TGCAGCGTTGGCGGGTCGACCGGGGAGCTGTTTTTT. Its protein product is CSVGGSTGELFF.

This clonotype has a count of ten or more. The chain employs TRBV6-1 and TRBJ2-7; 10 positions match TRBD2. Trimming removed 6 bases from V and 0 bases from J; junction bases left unmatched: 5. Germline V gene sequence: CDR1 MNHNS, CDR2 SASEGT. This CDR3 comprises 15 residues. CDR3 coding DNA: TGTGCCAGCAGAGCGGGACTAGCGACCTCCTACGAGCAGTACTTC. Protein sequence: CASRAGLATSYEQYF.